The clone carrying this TCR beta chain was counted only a few times. Its antigen is currently unknown. This entry comes from a study of T-cell reconstitution after alpha-beta-depleted transplantation in children. General study results and limits: At day 60, the high TCRbeta diversity found in some patients originated from recipient T cells and thymic progenitors that had survived.

The TCRbeta library was prepared with unique molecular identifiers. MiXCR, applied by TCRdb to the PCR reads, yields one record per CDR3 protein. The table records 600,000 to 800,000 distinct CDR3 sequences, around 13% of them present only once. This CDR3 is 18 amino acids long. Germline-derived CDR1 and CDR2 are SGHTA and FQGNSA. The V segment lost 5 bases and the J segment 0 bases; nucleotides outside the gene matches: 7. The chain links TRBV7-2 to TRBJ2-3; 14 bases agree with TRBD2. This receptor was identified in a girl aged 2 to 9 with congenital amegakaryocytic thrombocytopenia, due to receive a stem cell transplant. The sample was PBMCs, taken before TCRalphabeta/CD19-depleted stem cell transplant. The CDR3 reads CASSRLAGGYPSTDTQYF. CDR3 coding DNA: TGTGCCAGCAGCAGACTAGCGGGAGGGTACCCGAGCACAGATACGCAGTATTTT.